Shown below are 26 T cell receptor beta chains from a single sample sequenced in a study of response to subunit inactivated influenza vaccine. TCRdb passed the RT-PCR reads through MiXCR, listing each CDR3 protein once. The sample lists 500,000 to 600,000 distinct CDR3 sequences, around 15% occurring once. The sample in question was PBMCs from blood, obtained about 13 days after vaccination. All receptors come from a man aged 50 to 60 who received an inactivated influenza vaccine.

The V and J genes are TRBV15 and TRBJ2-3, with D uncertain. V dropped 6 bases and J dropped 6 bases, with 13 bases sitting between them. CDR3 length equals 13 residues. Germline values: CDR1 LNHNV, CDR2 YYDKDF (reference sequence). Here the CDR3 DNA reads TGTGCCACCAGTGATATAGTATCGGATACGCAGTATTTT. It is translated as CATSDIVSDTQYF.

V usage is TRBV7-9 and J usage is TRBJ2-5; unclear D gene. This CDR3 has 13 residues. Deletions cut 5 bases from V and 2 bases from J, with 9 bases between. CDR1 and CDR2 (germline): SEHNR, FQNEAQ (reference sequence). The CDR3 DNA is TGTGCCAGCAGCGACGGTCCACAAGAGACCCAGTACTTC. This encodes CASSDGPQETQYF.

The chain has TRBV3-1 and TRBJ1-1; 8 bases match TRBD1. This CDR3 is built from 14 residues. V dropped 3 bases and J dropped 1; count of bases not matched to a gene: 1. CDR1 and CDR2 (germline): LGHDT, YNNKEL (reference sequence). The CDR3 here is CASSQGQANTEAFF. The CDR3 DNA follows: TGTGCCAGCAGCCAGGGACAGGCGAACACTGAAGCTTTCTTT.

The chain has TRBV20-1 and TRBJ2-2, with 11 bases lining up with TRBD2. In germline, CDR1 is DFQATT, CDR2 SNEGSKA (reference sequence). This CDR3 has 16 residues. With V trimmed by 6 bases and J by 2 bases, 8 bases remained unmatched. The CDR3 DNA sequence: TGCAGTGCCAGGAGGGGACTAGCGGTCAACACCGGGGAGCTGTTTTTT. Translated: CSARRGLAVNTGELFF.

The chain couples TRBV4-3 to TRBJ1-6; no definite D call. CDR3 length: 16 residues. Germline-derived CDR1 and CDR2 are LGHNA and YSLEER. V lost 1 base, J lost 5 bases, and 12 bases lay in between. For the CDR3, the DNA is TGCGCCAGCAGCCAAGTGTGGGATCCCAATAATTCACCCCTCCACTTT. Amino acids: CASSQVWDPNNSPLHF.

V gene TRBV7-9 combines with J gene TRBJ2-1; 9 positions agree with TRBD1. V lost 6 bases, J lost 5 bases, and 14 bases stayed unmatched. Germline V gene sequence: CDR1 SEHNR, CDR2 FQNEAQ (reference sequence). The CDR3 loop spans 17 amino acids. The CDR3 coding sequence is TGTGCCAGCAGTATCACTTCGGGACAGGGATCCAACAATGAGCAGTTCTTC. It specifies CASSITSGQGSNNEQFF.

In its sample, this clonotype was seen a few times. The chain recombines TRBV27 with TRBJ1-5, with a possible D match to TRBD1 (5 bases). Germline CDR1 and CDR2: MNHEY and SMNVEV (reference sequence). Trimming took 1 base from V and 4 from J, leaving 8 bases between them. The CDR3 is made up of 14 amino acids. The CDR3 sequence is CASSLYAGNQPQHF. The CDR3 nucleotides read TGTGCCAGCAGTTTATATGCAGGGAATCAGCCCCAGCATTTT.

The CDR3 here is CSLEELAFNEQFF. The CDR3 DNA reads as TGCAGTTTAGAAGAACTAGCGTTTAATGAGCAGTTCTTC. V is TRBV20-1 and J is TRBJ2-1; 7 bases align to TRBD2. Germline V gene sequence: CDR1 DFQATT, CDR2 SNEGSKA (reference sequence). The CDR3 extends over 13 amino acids. The junction had 11 bases not matched to a gene; V was cut back by 8 bases and J by 7 bases.

As DNA, the CDR3 is TGTGCCAGCAGTTTACACAGCAAAGAGACCCAGTACTTC. This translates into CASSLHSKETQYF. The V gene is TRBV27, the J gene TRBJ2-5; D ambiguous. CDR1 MNHEY and CDR2 SMNVEV come from the germline V gene (reference sequence). V was clipped by 2 bases and J by 3 bases, with 7 bases between them. CDR3 size: 13 residues.

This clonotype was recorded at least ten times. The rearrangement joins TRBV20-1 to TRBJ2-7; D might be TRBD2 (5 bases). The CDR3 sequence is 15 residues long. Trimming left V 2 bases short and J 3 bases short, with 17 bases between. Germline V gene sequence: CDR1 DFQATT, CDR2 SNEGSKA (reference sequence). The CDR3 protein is CSARSSREASYEQYF. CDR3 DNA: TGCAGTGCTAGAAGCTCGAGGGAAGCTAGCTACGAGCAGTACTTC.

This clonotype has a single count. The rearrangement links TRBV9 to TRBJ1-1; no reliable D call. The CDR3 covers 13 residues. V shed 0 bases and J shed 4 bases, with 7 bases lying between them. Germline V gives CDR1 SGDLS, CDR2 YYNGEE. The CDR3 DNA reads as TGTGCCAGCAGCGTAGGGGAGACCACTGAAGCTTTCTTT. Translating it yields CASSVGETTEAFF.

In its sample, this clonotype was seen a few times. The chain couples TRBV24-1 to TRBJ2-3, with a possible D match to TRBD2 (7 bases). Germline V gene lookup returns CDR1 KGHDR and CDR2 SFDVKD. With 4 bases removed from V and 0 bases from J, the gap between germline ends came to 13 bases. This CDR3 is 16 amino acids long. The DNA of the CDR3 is TGTGCCACCAGTGACCCTGGGAGGGGGAGCACAGATACGCAGTATTTT. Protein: CATSDPGRGSTDTQYF.

CDR3 nucleotide sequence: TGCAGTGCCTCGGACAGGGAGGGTCAGGAAAAACTGTTTTTT. This translates into CSASDREGQEKLFF. The chain combines TRBV20-1 with TRBJ1-4; 8 bases are a match to TRBD1. Unmatched junction bases numbered 11, after V lost 6 bases and J lost 8 bases. Germline loops: CDR1 DFQATT, CDR2 SNEGSKA (reference sequence). CDR3 size: 14 residues.

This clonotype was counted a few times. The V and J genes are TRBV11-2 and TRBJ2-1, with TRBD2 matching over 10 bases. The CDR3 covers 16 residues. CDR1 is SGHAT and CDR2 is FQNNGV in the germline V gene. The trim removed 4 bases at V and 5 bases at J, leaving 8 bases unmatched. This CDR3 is CASSSYGTSENNEQFF. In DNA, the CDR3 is TGTGCCAGCAGCTCCTACGGGACTAGCGAAAACAATGAGCAGTTCTTC.

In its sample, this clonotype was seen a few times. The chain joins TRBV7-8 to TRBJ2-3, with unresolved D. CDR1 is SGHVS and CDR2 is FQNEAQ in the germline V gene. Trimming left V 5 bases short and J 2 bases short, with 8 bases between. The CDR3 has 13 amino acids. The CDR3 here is CASSRDHTDTQYF. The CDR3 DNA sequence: TGTGCCAGCAGCAGAGACCACACAGATACGCAGTATTTT.

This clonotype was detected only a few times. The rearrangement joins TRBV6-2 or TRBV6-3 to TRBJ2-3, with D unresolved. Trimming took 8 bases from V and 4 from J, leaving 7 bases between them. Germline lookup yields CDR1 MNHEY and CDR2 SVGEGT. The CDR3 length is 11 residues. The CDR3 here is CASHDADTQYF. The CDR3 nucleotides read TGTGCCAGCCACGACGCAGATACGCAGTATTTT.

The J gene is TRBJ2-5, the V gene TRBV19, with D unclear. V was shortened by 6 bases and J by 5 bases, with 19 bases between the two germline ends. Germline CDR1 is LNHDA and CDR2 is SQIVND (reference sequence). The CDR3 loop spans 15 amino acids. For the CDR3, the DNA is TGTGCCAGTAGCCTTTACGTCGTGCCCAGGGAGACCCAGTACTTC. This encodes CASSLYVVPRETQYF.

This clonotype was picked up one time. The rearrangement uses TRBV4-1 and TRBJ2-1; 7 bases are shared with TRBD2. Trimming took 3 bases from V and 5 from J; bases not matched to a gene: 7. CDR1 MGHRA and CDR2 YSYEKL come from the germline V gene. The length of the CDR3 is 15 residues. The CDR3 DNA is TGCGCCAGCAGCCACACGGGACGGGGGGACAATGAGCAGTTCTTC. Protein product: CASSHTGRGDNEQFF.

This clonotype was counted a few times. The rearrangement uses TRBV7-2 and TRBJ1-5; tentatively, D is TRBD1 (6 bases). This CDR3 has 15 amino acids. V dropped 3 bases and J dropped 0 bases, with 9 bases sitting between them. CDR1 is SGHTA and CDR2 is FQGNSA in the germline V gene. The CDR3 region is CASSLTGSSNQPQHF. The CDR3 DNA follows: TGTGCCAGCAGCTTGACAGGATCTAGCAATCAGCCCCAGCATTTT.

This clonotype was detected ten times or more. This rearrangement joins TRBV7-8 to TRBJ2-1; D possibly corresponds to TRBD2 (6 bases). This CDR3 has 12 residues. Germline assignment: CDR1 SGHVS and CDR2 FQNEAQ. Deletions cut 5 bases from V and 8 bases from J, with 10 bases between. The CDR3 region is CASSTGGYEQFF. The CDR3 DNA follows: TGTGCCAGCAGCACCGGAGGGTATGAGCAGTTCTTC.

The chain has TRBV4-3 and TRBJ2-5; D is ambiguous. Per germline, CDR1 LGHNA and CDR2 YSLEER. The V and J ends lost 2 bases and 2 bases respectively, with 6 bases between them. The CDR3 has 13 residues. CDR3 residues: CASSQTGQETQYF. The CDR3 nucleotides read TGCGCCAGCAGCCAAACCGGTCAAGAGACCCAGTACTTC.

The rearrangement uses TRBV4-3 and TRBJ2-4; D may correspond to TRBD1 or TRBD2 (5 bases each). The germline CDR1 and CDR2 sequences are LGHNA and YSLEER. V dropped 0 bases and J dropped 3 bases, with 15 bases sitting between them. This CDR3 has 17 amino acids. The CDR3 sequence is CASSQEWSGRLKNIQYF. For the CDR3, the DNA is TGCGCCAGCAGCCAAGAATGGTCAGGGAGACTCAAAAACATTCAGTACTTC.

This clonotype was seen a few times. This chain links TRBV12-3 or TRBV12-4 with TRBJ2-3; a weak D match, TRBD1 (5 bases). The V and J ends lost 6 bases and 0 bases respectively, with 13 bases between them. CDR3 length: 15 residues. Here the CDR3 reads CASRVGRRSTDTQYF. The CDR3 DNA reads TGTGCCAGCAGGGTGGGGCGCAGGAGCACAGATACGCAGTATTTT.

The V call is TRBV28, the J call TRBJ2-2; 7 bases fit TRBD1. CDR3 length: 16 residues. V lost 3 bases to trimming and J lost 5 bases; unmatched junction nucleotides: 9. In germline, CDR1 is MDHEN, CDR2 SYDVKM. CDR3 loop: CASSFVGGRITGELFF. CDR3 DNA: TGTGCCAGCAGTTTCGTAGGGGGCAGAATTACCGGGGAGCTGTTTTTT.

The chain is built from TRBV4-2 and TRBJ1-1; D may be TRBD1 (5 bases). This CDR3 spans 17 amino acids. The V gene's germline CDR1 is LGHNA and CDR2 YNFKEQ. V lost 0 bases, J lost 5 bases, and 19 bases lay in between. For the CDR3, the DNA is TGTGCCAGCAGCCAAGATTCGGGGGAGAGAAAGAGGACTGAAGCTTTCTTT. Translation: CASSQDSGERKRTEAFF.

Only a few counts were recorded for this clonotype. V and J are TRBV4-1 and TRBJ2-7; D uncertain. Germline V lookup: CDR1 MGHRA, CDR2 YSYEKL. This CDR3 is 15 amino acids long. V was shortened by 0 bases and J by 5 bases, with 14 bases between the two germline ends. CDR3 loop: CASSQDGQVRNEQYF. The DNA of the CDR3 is TGCGCCAGCAGCCAAGATGGGCAGGTCAGGAACGAGCAGTACTTC.